Following are 32 T cell receptor beta chains from one sample sequenced in a study of T cell changes during pregnancy in multiple sclerosis. Produced via immunoSEQ multiplex PCR; TCRdb's table is partial and in-frame only. The repertoire holds some 40,000 clones, about 88% seen once, with under 4.5% in the top ten. Sequences were derived from CD8+ T cells from peripheral blood mononuclear cells, sampled in the first trimester of pregnancy. The source is a female donor with multiple sclerosis, enrolled in a pregnancy study.

The chain joins TRBV6-5 to TRBJ1-2; 9 bases align to TRBD1. The V segment lost 0 bases and the J segment 4 bases; nucleotides outside the gene matches: 0. Germline CDR1 is MNHEY and CDR2 is SVGAGI. This CDR3 comprises 14 residues. CDR3 DNA: TGTGCCAGCAGTTACTCACAGGGGGCCTATGGCTACACCTTC. Translation: CASSYSQGAYGYTF.

J is TRBJ2-7 and V is TRBV4-2; D is perhaps TRBD1 (5 bases). Looked up from germline, CDR1 is LGHNA and CDR2 is YNFKEQ. Trimming took off 11 bases at V and 0 bases at J, with 17 bases between the two ends. The CDR3 is 14 amino acids. CDR3 sequence (DNA): TGTGCCGTTCAATCGACAGCGAGCTCCTACGAGCAGTACTTC. This gives the protein CAVQSTASSYEQYF.

The J gene is TRBJ1-1, the V gene TRBV6-1, with D tentatively TRBD1 (5 bases). The V end was cut by 3 bases, the J end by 3 bases, with 11 bases between. The CDR3 is 14 amino acids. CDR1 is MNHNS and CDR2 is SASEGT in the germline V gene. The CDR3 spells CASSDIPGDTEAFF. CDR3 in DNA: TGTGCCAGCAGTGATATTCCGGGGGACACTGAAGCTTTCTTT.

The chain joins TRBV29-1 to TRBJ2-7; D perhaps matches TRBD1 (5 bases). This CDR3 comprises 12 residues. Trimming left V 7 bases short and J 2 bases short, with 12 bases between. Germline V gene data show CDR1 as SQVTM and CDR2 as ANQGSEA. The chain's CDR3 is CSGEVGPYEQYF. CDR3 DNA: TGCAGCGGAGAAGTGGGGCCCTACGAGCAGTACTTC.

The chain has TRBV4-2 and TRBJ2-4; 8 bases line up with TRBD1. Germline values: CDR1 LGHNA, CDR2 YNFKEQ. The CDR3 sequence is 17 residues long. Trimming cost V 0 bases and J 4 bases; bases outside gene matches: 8. CDR3 nucleotide sequence: TGTGCCAGCAGCCAAGATCTTAGGACAGGGTCAAAAAACATTCAGTACTTC. This gives the protein CASSQDLRTGSKNIQYF.

V usage is TRBV4-1 and J usage is TRBJ2-1; 12 nucleotides match TRBD2. Germline loops: CDR1 MGHRA, CDR2 YSYEKL. Trimming at V came to 0 bases and at J to 4 bases, leaving 7 bases not matched to a gene. The CDR3 loop spans 18 amino acids. The CDR3 spells CASSQETSGGPFYNEQFF. CDR3 sequence (DNA): TGCGCCAGCAGCCAAGAGACTAGCGGGGGACCGTTTTACAATGAGCAGTTCTTC.

J is TRBJ1-1 and V is TRBV7-2; possibly TRBD1 for D (5 bases). This CDR3 is 16 amino acids long. Germline assignment: CDR1 SGHTA and CDR2 FQGNSA. Trimming shortened V by 5 bases and J by 3 bases, and 19 bases separated the two germline ends. This CDR3 reads CASSDHSRDWDTEAFF. The CDR3 DNA reads as TGTGCCAGCAGCGACCACTCCAGGGATTGGGACACTGAAGCTTTCTTT.

CDR3 sequence: CAWSVGLAIPSYEQYF. DNA for the CDR3: TGTGCCTGGAGTGTAGGGCTAGCAATTCCCTCCTACGAGCAGTACTTC. V is TRBV30 and J is TRBJ2-7; weak D call: TRBD2 (5 bases). The CDR3 has 16 residues. Per the germline V gene, CDR1 is GTSNPN and CDR2 is SVGIG (reference sequence). V shed 0 bases and J shed 0 bases, with 15 bases lying between them.

V gene TRBV4-3 combines with J gene TRBJ2-1, with D unclear. Germline CDR1 is LGHNA and CDR2 is YSLEER. V gave up 2 bases and J gave up 5 bases, with 13 bases separating them. CDR3 length: 15 residues. CDR3 sequence (DNA): TGCGCCAGCAGCCAAATTGGGCTTCGTGACAATGAGCAGTTCTTC. This translates into CASSQIGLRDNEQFF.

The chain recombines TRBV10-3 with TRBJ1-4, with unresolved D. Germline CDR1 and CDR2: ENHRY and SYGVKD. Trimming cost V 0 bases and J 0 bases, with 5 bases left between them. This CDR3 is 15 amino acids long. Here the CDR3 reads CAISESSATNEKLFF. The CDR3 DNA sequence: TGTGCCATCAGTGAGTCGTCTGCAACTAATGAAAAACTGTTTTTT.

The chain recombines TRBV21-1 with TRBJ2-3; the table gives TRBD1 as D, unverified against the DNA. TRBV21-1 is given as a pseudogene. This CDR3 is built from 18 residues. The CDR3 loop reads CASSAIVADTRSTDTQYF. CDR3 nucleotides: TGTGCCAGCAGCGCCATCGTCGCGGACACCCGGAGCACAGATACGCAGTATTTT.

This clone is a singleton in its sample. The chain uses TRBV6-6 and TRBJ2-3; 7 bases map to TRBD1. The germline V gene encodes CDR1 MNHNY and CDR2 SVGAGI (reference sequence). Trimming took 8 bases from V and 2 from J; bases not matched to a gene: 4. The length of the CDR3 is 13 residues. The CDR3 here is CASLGQPTDTQYF. The CDR3, as DNA: TGTGCCAGCCTGGGACAGCCCACAGATACGCAGTATTTT.

V gene TRBV29-1 combines with J gene TRBJ1-4, with TRBD1 identical over 8 bases. CDR1 and CDR2 (germline): SQVTM, ANQGSEA. CDR3 length equals 13 residues. V lost 7 bases and J lost 7; bases outside the gene matches: 8. The CDR3 is CSAGQGALEKLFF. The CDR3 coding sequence is TGCAGCGCCGGCCAGGGGGCTCTTGAAAAACTGTTTTTT.

V is TRBV27 and J is TRBJ2-3; 7 nucleotides align to TRBD2. V shed 8 bases, J shed 5 bases, and the junction held 7 bases outside the gene matches. There are 13 residues in the CDR3. Per the germline V gene, CDR1 is MNHEY and CDR2 is SMNVEV (reference sequence). The CDR3 coding sequence is TGTGCCAGCCGTCCGGGGGGACTAGATACGCAGTATTTT. This gives the protein CASRPGGLDTQYF.

The gene calls are TRBV9 and TRBJ2-7, with TRBD1 matching over 8 bases. Trimming at V came to 4 bases and at J to 2 bases, leaving 5 bases not matched to a gene. This CDR3 is 14 amino acids long. Germline assignment: CDR1 SGDLS and CDR2 YYNGEE. The CDR3 DNA reads as TGTGCCAGCAGCTACGGACAGGGCACCTACGAGCAGTACTTC. Translating gives CASSYGQGTYEQYF.

The chain links TRBV14 to TRBJ1-5; D uncertain. V gave up 0 bases and J gave up 4 bases, with 4 bases separating them. Germline CDR1 is SGHDN and CDR2 is FVKESK. This CDR3 has 13 residues. This chain's CDR3 is CASSQDPNQPQHF. In DNA form, the CDR3 reads TGTGCCAGCAGCCAAGATCCGAATCAGCCCCAGCATTTT. The whole variable domain, remainder taken from reference TRBV14 and TRBJ1-5, is EAGVTQFPSHSVIEKGQTVTLRCDPISGHDNLYWYRRVMGKEIKFLLHFVKESKQDESGMPNNRFLAERTGGTYSTLKVQPAELEDSGVYFCASSQDPNQPQHFGDGTRLSIL.

The V call is TRBV30, the J call TRBJ2-3, with 8 bases lining up with TRBD1. From germline, CDR1 is GTSNPN and CDR2 SVGIG (reference sequence). V lost 5 bases, J lost 2 bases, and 9 bases stayed unmatched. The CDR3 extends over 15 amino acids. The CDR3 region has the DNA TGTGCCTGGGATTATTTGACAGGGGACACAGATACGCAGTATTTT. Translation gives CAWDYLTGDTDTQYF.

DNA for the CDR3: TGTGCCAGCAGTTACTCGTTTATCGGGACAGGGGACGAGCAGTACTTC. Translation gives CASSYSFIGTGDEQYF. The chain combines TRBV6-5 with TRBJ2-7, with 10 bases identical to TRBD1. CDR3 size: 16 residues. V trimming: 0 bases; J trimming: 5 bases; junction bases outside the gene matches: 7. Per germline, CDR1 MNHEY and CDR2 SVGAGI.

CDR3 residues: CSVEGATEAFF. The DNA for the CDR3 is TGCAGCGTTGAGGGGGCGACTGAAGCTTTCTTT. The V and J genes are TRBV29-1 and TRBJ1-1, with a tentative D call TRBD1 (6 bases). CDR1 and CDR2 (germline): SQVTM, ANQGSEA. This CDR3 comprises 11 residues. Trimming pared 3 bases from V and 5 bases from J, leaving 7 bases between.

This clone was counted between two and nine times. V gene TRBV12-5 combines with J gene TRBJ1-1, with D maybe TRBD1 (6 bases). CDR1 and CDR2 from the germline V gene are LGHNT and FRNRAP. The V end lost 7 bases, the J end lost 0 bases, and 15 bases lay between the germline ends. The CDR3 is 15 amino acids. The DNA for the CDR3 is TGTGCTAGTGCCTGGCATCAGGGGATGAACACTGAAGCTTTCTTT. Amino acid sequence: CASAWHQGMNTEAFF.

The J gene is TRBJ1-2, the V gene TRBV4-1; unclear D gene. The germline CDR1 and CDR2 sequences are MGHRA and YSYEKL. The V end was cut by 0 bases, the J end by 7 bases, with 18 bases between. The CDR3 runs to 16 residues. CDR3 sequence (DNA): TGCGCCAGCAGCCAAGAATGGGCAATTTTATCTGGTGGCTACACCTTC. It encodes CASSQEWAILSGGYTF.

This clone appeared a few times. This chain links TRBV19 with TRBJ1-1, with 7 positions matching TRBD1. V lost 6 bases to trimming and J lost 5 bases; unmatched junction nucleotides: 6. This CDR3 comprises 13 residues. CDR1 and CDR2 (germline): LNHDA, SQIVND (reference sequence). The CDR3 reads CASRQGPSTEAFF. Written as DNA, the CDR3 is TGTGCCAGTAGACAGGGGCCGAGTACTGAAGCTTTCTTT.

V and J are TRBV27 and TRBJ2-1; tentative D call: TRBD2 (6 bases). V lost 4 bases and J 6 bases, leaving 22 bases between the germline ends. This CDR3 is 17 amino acids long. Germline assignment: CDR1 MNHEY and CDR2 SMNVEV (reference sequence). The CDR3 DNA follows: TGTGCCAGCAGTTGGACGCGAGAGGTTGGTAGCGGCAATGAGCAGTTCTTC. Encoded protein: CASSWTREVGSGNEQFF.

DNA for the CDR3: TGTGCCAGTAGTATAGATCTTCCCTCGGGGATGGGCAATCAGCCCCAGCATTTT. It specifies CASSIDLPSGMGNQPQHF. The chain employs TRBV19 and TRBJ1-5; no definite D call. The germline gives CDR1 LNHDA, CDR2 SQIVND (reference sequence). This CDR3 has 18 amino acids. V was shortened by 0 bases and J by 2 bases, with 17 bases between the two germline ends.

The CDR3 reads CASSQYSRTGGSGGNQPQHF. The CDR3 nucleotides are TGCGCCAGCAGTCAATACTCACGGACAGGGGGCTCCGGGGGGAATCAGCCCCAGCATTTT. The V and J genes are TRBV23-1 and TRBJ1-5; 11 nucleotides agree with TRBD1. TRBV23-1 is sorted into the ORF group, with uncertain function. The J segment lost 4 bases and the V segment lost 1 base, leaving 15 bases of the junction unmatched. There are 20 residues in the CDR3.

The chain is built from TRBV7-6 and TRBJ1-1, with 7 nucleotides matching TRBD1. CDR1 is SGHVS and CDR2 is FNYEAQ in the germline V gene. This CDR3 region has 16 residues. With V trimmed by 1 base and J by 0 bases, 5 bases remained unmatched. For the CDR3, the DNA is TGTGCCAGCAGCTTAGATGACAGGGCGATGAACACTGAAGCTTTCTTT. It translates to CASSLDDRAMNTEAFF. The whole variable domain, filled in from reference TRBV7-6 and TRBJ1-1, reads GAGVSQSPRYKVTKRGQDVALRCDPISGHVSLYWYRQALGQGPEFLTYFNYEAQQDKSGLPNDRFSAERPEGSISTLTIQRTEQRDSAMYRCASSLDDRAMNTEAFFGQGTRLTVV.

This clone has a single count. This sequence joins TRBV7-2 and TRBJ1-6; weak D call: TRBD1 (5 bases). The V end lost 1 base, the J end lost 9 bases, and 10 bases lay between the germline ends. The CDR3 covers 14 residues. Germline V gene lookup returns CDR1 SGHTA and CDR2 FQGNSA. CDR3 sequence (DNA): TGTGCCAGCAGCTTAGGGCAGGGAGGTTCACCCCTCCACTTT. Amino acids: CASSLGQGGSPLHF. Supplemented by reference TRBV7-2 and TRBJ1-6, the full variable domain reads GAGVSQSPSNKVTEKGKDVELRCDPISGHTALYWYRQSLGQGLEFLIYFQGNSAPDKSGLPSDRFSAERTGGSVSTLTIQRTQQEDSAVYLCASSLGQGGSPLHFGNGTRLTVT.

V is TRBV19 and J is TRBJ1-1, with D unclear. The CDR3 totals 14 residues. Deletions cut 1 base from V and 1 base from J, with 7 bases between. Looked up from germline, CDR1 is LNHDA and CDR2 is SQIVND (reference sequence). The CDR3 loop is CASSIVSGNTEAFF. The CDR3 bases are TGTGCCAGTAGTATAGTTTCCGGGAACACTGAAGCTTTCTTT.

This chain uses TRBV6-4 with TRBJ2-1, with TRBD1 as a possible D gene (5 bases). V gave up 2 bases and J gave up 7 bases, with 9 bases separating them. The CDR3 length is 13 residues. CDR1 and CDR2 (germline): MRHNA, SNTAGT. CDR3 sequence (DNA): TGTGCCAGCAGTGACAACCCAGGGAATGAGCAGTTCTTC. It translates to CASSDNPGNEQFF.

V usage is TRBV9 and J usage is TRBJ1-2, with 9 positions matching TRBD1. The CDR3 extends over 17 amino acids. In germline, CDR1 is SGDLS, CDR2 YYNGEE. V lost 4 bases, J lost 8 bases, and 18 bases stayed unmatched. This CDR3 reads CASSTPGTGYDFGGYTF. CDR3 nucleotide sequence: TGTGCCAGCAGCACCCCCGGGACAGGGTATGACTTTGGAGGCTACACCTTC.

This rearrangement joins TRBV4-3 to TRBJ2-1; tentatively, D is TRBD1 (6 bases). The CDR3 is 15 residues long. The V and J ends lost 0 bases and 5 bases respectively, with 11 bases between them. The germline V gene has CDR1 LGHNA and CDR2 YSLEER. CDR3 protein: CASSQDTGTNNEQFF. The CDR3 DNA is TGCGCCAGCAGCCAAGACACAGGGACGAACAATGAGCAGTTCTTC.

The chain links TRBV4-3 to TRBJ1-4; TRBD1 matches 9 bases. Germline V CDR1 and CDR2: LGHNA, YSLEER. This CDR3 comprises 16 residues. V dropped 4 bases and J dropped 8; count of bases not matched to a gene: 11. The CDR3 nucleotides read TGCGCCAGCAGCCGTACCCTACAGGGGGCACGGGAAAAACTGTTTTTT. It yields the protein CASSRTLQGAREKLFF.